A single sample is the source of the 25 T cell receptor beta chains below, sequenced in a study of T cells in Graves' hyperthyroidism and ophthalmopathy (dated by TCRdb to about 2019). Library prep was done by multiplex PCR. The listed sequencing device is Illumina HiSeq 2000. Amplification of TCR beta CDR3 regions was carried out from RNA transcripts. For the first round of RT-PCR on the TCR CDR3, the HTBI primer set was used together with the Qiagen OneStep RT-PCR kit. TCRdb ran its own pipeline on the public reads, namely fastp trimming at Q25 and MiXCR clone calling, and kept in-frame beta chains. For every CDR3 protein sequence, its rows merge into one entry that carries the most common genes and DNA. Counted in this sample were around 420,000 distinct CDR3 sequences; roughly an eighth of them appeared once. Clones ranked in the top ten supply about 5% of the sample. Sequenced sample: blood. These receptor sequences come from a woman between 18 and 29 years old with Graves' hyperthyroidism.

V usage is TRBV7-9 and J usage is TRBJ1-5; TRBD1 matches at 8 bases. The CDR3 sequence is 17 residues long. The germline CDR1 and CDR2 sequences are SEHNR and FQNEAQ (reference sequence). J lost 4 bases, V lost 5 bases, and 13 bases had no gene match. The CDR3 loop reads CASSPLATGTGNQPQHF. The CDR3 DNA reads TGTGCCAGCAGCCCCTTAGCTACCGGGACAGGTAATCAGCCCCAGCATTTT.

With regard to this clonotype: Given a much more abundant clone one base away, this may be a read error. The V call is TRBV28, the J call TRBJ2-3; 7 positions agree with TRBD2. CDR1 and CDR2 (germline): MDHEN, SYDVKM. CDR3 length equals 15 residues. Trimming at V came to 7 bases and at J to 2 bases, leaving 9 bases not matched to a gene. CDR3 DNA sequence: TGTGCCAGCAATACTCCAGCGGGGTCCACAGATACGCAGTATTTT. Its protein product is CASNTPAGSTDTQYF.

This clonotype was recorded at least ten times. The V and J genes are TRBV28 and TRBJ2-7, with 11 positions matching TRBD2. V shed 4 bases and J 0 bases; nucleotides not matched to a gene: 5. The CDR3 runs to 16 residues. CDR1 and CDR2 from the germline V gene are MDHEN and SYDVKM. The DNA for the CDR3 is TGTGCCAGCAGTTCCCCGACTAGCGGGATCTCCTACGAGCAGTACTTC. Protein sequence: CASSSPTSGISYEQYF.

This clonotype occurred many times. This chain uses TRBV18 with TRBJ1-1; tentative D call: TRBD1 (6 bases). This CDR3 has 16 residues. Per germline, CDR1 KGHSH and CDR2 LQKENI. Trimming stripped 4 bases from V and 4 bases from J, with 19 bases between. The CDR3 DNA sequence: TGTGCCAGCTCACAAGACAGGCTTGGCAGGGGCACTGAAGCTTTCTTT. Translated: CASSQDRLGRGTEAFF.

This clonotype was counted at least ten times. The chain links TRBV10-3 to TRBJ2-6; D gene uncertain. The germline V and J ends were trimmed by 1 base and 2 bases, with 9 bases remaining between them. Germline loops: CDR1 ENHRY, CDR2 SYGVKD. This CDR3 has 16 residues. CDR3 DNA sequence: TGTGCCATCAGTGAGTATGGCCACCCTGGGGCCAACGTCCTGACTTTC. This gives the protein CAISEYGHPGANVLTF.

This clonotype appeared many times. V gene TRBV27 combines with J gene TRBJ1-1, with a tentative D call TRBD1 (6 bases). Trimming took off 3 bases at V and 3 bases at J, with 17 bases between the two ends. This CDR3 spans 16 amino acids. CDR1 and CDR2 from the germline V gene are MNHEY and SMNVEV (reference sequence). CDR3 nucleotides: TGTGCCAGCAGTTTCTTGTCGGGACACCACGACACTGAAGCTTTCTTT. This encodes CASSFLSGHHDTEAFF.

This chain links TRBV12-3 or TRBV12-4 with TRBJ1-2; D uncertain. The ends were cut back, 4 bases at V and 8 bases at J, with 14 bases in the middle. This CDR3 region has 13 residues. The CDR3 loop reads CASSYSPREGYTF. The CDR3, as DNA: TGTGCCAGCAGTTATAGCCCTCGGGAGGGCTACACCTTC.

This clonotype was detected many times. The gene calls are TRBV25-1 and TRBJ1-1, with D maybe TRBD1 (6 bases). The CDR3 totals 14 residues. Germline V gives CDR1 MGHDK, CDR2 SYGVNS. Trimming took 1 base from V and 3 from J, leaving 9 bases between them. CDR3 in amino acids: CASSESQGYTEAFF. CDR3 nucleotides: TGTGCCAGCAGTGAATCGCAGGGGTACACTGAAGCTTTCTTT. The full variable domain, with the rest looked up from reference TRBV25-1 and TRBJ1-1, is EADIYQTPRYLVIGTGKKITLECSQTMGHDKMYWYQQDPGMELHLIHYSYGVNSTEKGDLSSESTVSRIRTEHFPLTLESARPSHTSQYLCASSESQGYTEAFFGQGTRLTVV.

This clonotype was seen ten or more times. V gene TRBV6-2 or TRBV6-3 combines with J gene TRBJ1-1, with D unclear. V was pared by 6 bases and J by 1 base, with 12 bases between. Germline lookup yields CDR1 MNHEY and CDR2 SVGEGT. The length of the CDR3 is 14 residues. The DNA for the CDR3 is TGTGCCAGCAGGGCGTTCTCAGCGAACACTGAAGCTTTCTTT. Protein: CASRAFSANTEAFF.

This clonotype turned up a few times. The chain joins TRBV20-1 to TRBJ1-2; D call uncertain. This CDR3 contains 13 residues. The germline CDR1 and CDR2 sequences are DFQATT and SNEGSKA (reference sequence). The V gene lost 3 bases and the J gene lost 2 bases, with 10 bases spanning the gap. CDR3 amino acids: CSASKGGNYGYTF. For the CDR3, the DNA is TGCAGTGCTAGCAAGGGTGGGAACTATGGCTACACCTTC.

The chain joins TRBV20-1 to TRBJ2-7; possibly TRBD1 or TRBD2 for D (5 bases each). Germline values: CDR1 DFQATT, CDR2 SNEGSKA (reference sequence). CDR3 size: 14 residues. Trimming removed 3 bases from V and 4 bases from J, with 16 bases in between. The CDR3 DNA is TGCAGTGCTAGTGAGGGGCCCACTTCGTACGAGCAGTACTTC. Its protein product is CSASEGPTSYEQYF.

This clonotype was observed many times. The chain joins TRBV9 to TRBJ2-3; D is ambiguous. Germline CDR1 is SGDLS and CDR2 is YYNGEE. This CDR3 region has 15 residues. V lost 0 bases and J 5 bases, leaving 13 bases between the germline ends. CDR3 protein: CASSVDNGRRDTQYF. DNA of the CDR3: TGTGCCAGCAGCGTAGATAACGGACGGAGAGATACGCAGTATTTT.

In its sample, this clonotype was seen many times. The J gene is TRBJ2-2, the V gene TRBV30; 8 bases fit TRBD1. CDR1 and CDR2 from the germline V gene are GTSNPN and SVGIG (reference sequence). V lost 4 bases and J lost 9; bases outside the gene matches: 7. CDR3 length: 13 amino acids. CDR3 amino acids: CAWTSDRGRELFF. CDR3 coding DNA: TGTGCCTGGACGAGTGACAGGGGCAGGGAGCTGTTTTTT.

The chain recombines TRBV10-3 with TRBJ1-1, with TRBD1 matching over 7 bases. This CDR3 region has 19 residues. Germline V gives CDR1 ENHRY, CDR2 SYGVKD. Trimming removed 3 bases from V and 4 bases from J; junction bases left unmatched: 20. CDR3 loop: CAISDPEKPGGSWTTEAFF. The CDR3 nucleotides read TGTGCCATCAGTGACCCGGAGAAGCCAGGGGGTTCTTGGACCACTGAAGCTTTCTTT.

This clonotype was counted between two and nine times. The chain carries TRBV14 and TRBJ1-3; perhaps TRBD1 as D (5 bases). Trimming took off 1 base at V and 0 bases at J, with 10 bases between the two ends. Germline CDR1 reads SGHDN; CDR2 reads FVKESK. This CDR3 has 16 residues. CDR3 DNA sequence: TGTGCCAGCAGCCAAGCCGGGACTCACTCTGGAAACACCATATATTTT. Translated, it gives CASSQAGTHSGNTIYF.

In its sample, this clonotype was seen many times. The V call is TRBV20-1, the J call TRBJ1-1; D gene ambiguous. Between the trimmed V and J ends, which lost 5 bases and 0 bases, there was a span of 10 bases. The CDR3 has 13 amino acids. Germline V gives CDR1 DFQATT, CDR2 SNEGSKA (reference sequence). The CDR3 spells CSAGQIVNTEAFF. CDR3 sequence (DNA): TGCAGTGCTGGCCAGATAGTGAACACTGAAGCTTTCTTT.

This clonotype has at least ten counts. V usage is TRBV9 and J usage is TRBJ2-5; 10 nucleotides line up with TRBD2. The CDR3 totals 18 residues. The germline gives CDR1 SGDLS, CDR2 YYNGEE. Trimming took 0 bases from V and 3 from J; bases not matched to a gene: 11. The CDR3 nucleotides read TGTGCCAGCAGCGTAGAAGGCACTAGCGGGGCAATTAAAGAGACCCAGTACTTC. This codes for CASSVEGTSGAIKETQYF.

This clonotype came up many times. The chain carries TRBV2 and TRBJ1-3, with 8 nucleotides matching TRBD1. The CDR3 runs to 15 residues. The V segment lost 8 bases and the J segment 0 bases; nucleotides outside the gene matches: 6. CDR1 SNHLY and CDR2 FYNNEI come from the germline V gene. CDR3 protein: CASQGGTGSGNTIYF. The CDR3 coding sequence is TGTGCCAGCCAGGGGGGGACAGGCTCTGGAAACACCATATATTTT.

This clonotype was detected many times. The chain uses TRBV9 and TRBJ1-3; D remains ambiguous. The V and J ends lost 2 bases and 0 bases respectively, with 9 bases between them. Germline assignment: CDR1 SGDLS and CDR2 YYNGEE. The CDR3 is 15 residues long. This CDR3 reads CASSVEDISGNTIYF. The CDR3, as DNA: TGTGCCAGCAGCGTCGAAGACATCTCTGGAAACACCATATATTTT.

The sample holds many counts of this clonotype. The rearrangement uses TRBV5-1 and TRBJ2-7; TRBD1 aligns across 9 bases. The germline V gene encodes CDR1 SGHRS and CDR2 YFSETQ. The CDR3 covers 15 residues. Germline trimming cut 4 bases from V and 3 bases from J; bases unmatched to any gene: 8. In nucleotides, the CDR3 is TGCGCCAGCAGCGGGGGGACAGGGTCCATCTACGAGCAGTACTTC. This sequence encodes CASSGGTGSIYEQYF.

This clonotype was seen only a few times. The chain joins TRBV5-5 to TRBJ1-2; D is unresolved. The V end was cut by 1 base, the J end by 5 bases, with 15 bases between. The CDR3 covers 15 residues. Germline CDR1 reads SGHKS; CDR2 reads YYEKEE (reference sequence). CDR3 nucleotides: TGTGCCAGCAGCTTGATAGCACAGCCGGGGTATGGCTACACCTTC. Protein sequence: CASSLIAQPGYGYTF.

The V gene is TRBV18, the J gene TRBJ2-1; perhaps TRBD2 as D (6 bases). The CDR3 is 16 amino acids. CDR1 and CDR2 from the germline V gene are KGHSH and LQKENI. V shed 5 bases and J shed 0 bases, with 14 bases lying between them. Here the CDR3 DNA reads TGTGCCAGCTCAATAATAGGAGGGAGCTCCTACAATGAGCAGTTCTTC. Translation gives CASSIIGGSSYNEQFF.

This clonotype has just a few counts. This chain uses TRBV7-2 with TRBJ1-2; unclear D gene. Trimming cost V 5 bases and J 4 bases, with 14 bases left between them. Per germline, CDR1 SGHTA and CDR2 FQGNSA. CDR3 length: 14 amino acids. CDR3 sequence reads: CASSTPTRGYGYTF. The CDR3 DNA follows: TGTGCCAGCAGCACCCCGACCCGTGGCTATGGCTACACCTTC.

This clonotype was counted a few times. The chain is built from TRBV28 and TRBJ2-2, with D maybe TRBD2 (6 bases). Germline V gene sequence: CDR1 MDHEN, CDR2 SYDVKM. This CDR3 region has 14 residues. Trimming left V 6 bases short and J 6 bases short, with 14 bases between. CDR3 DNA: TGTGCCAGCAGCTCCGGGAGCTTGGCCGGGGAGCTGTTTTTT. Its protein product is CASSSGSLAGELFF.

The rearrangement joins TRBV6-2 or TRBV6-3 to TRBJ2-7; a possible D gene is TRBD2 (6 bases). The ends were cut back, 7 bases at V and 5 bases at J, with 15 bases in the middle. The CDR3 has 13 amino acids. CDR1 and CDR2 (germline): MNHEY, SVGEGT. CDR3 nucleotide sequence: TGTGCCAGCAACGACCTCGGACTAAACGAGCAGTACTTC. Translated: CASNDLGLNEQYF.